This section outlines one T cell receptor (beta chain) sequence together with its context. Its antigen is as yet unknown. This specimen belongs to a study of Graves' ophthalmopathy and Graves' hyperthyroidism. Transcripts of RNA were the source for amplifying TCR beta CDR3 regions. HTBI primers primed a first-round RT-PCR, and a second-round multiplex PCR followed. TCRdb processed the multiplex PCR reads anew with MiXCR; each CDR3 protein has one entry. The sample contains around 590,000 distinct CDR3 sequences, approximately 37% of which appear only once. Findings and caveats of the study: A model of 13 signatures distinguished ophthalmopathy from stable hyperthyroidism at roughly 86% sensitivity and nearly 82% specificity.

The germline V gene encodes CDR1 SQVTM and CDR2 ANQGSEA. This CDR3 region has 12 residues. Trimming took 3 bases from V and 6 from J; bases not matched to a gene: 4. Each diagnosis was determined on the basis of clinical symptoms, serum thyroxine, TRAb, thyroid ultrasound and orbital computed tomography. This chain connects TRBV29-1 to TRBJ1-1; 7 nucleotides align to TRBD1. The specimen was peripheral blood or thyroid tissue (not recorded which). The clonotype comes from an adult man with Graves' hyperthyroidism. The CDR3, as DNA: TGCAGCGTTGATCCCGGGACAGCTGAAGCTTTCTTT. It translates to CSVDPGTAEAFF.